One TCR beta chain is described in this entry. The data belong to a study of blood T cell repertoires in COVID-19. The CDR3 runs 15 residues. The germline V gene encodes CDR1 DFQATT and CDR2 SNEGSKA (reference sequence). Germline trimming cut 3 bases from V and 5 bases from J; bases unmatched to any gene: 7. Libraries were prepared by immunoSEQ multiplex PCR; TCRdb keeps only in-frame clonotypes and omits some of them. Of a few hundred thousand clones in the sample, more than 75% were seen once. The chain combines TRBV20-1 with TRBJ2-3, with TRBD2 matching 11 bases. The sequencing input was PBMCs or T cells enriched from blood (not recorded which). The receptor was isolated from a woman aged 45-59 years who had recovered from COVID-19. In DNA form, the CDR3 reads TGCAGTGCTAGTGAGACTAGCGGGGATGTAGATACGCAGTATTTT. Its translation: CSASETSGDVDTQYF.